The 6 T cell receptor beta chains below come from one sample, sequenced in a study of CD8 T cells in ankylosing spondylitis. General observations from the study: Characteristic, it appeared, of ankylosing spondylitis blood was a TCR beta motif of fewer than 10 highly homologous variants.

TCRdb used MiXCR to reprocess the 5' RACE reads, holding one entry per CDR3 protein. The sample includes about 330,000 distinct CDR3 sequences, roughly 8% of them seen just once. The antigens for these receptors are not known. The sequenced material came from blood, either unsorted or a sorted T cell fraction (not recorded which). Receptor source: a male donor with ankylosing spondylitis.

The V gene is TRBV5-1, the J gene TRBJ2-7; D could derive from TRBD1 or TRBD2 (5 bases each). Per the germline V gene, CDR1 is SGHRS and CDR2 is YFSETQ. The CDR3 runs 13 residues. Trimming shortened V by 3 bases and J by 3 bases, and 10 bases separated the two germline ends. CDR3: CASSYGAGYEQYF. The CDR3 DNA follows: TGCGCCAGCAGCTACGGGGCCGGCTACGAGCAGTACTTC.

The V call is TRBV29-1, the J call TRBJ2-7; maybe TRBD2 (5 bases). Germline V CDR1 and CDR2: SQVTM, ANQGSEA. This CDR3 has 11 residues. V was trimmed by 6 bases and J by 1 base, leaving 7 bases between them. CDR3 amino acids: CSVGESYEQYF. CDR3 bases: TGCAGCGTCGGGGAATCCTACGAGCAGTACTTC.

The chain recombines TRBV4-1 with TRBJ2-3; 8 bases line up with TRBD1. The CDR3 runs 15 residues. V gave up 0 bases and J gave up 2 bases; unmatched junction bases: 1. CDR1 and CDR2 (germline): MGHRA, YSYEKL. CDR3 region: CASSQEQGDTDTQYF. The CDR3 bases are TGCGCCAGCAGCCAAGAACAGGGGGACACAGATACGCAGTATTTT.

This clonotype was counted a few times. This chain links TRBV7-9 with TRBJ1-4; D might be TRBD1 (5 bases). Trimming removed 7 bases at V and 8 bases at J, with 14 bases between. Germline CDR1 is SEHNR and CDR2 is FQNEAQ (reference sequence). The CDR3 totals 13 residues. As DNA, the CDR3 is TGTGCCAGCAACAACGGGAGGGGAGAAAAACTGTTTTTT. Translated, it gives CASNNGRGEKLFF.

In this sample, this clonotype turned up a few times. The rearrangement uses TRBV27 and TRBJ2-7; D perhaps matches TRBD2 (6 bases). V shed 5 bases and J shed 2 bases, with 16 bases lying between them. CDR1 MNHEY and CDR2 SMNVEV come from the germline V gene (reference sequence). This CDR3 contains 15 residues. CDR3 loop: CASSPKGGSTYEQYF. CDR3 DNA: TGTGCCAGCAGTCCCAAGGGAGGCAGTACCTACGAGCAGTACTTC.

The chain carries TRBV5-6 and TRBJ2-7; the match to TRBD2 covers 9 bases. The CDR3 totals 15 residues. After removal of 0 bases from V and 3 bases from J, the junction contained 4 bases not matched to a gene. Per germline, CDR1 SGHDT and CDR2 YYEEEE. The CDR3 DNA reads TGTGCCAGCAGCTTGGGCGGGAGGGCTTACTACGAGCAGTACTTC. Amino acid sequence: CASSLGGRAYYEQYF.